One and the same sample provided the 23 T cell receptor beta chains below, sequenced in a study of blood T cell repertoires in COVID-19. Sequenced by immunoSEQ multiplex PCR; TCRdb stores in-frame clones only, minus some. The profile shows approximately 180,000 clones, roughly 85% of them singletons. Sequencing used peripheral blood. The receptors originated from a man aged 60 to 75 with acute or convalescent COVID-19.

The rearrangement links TRBV6-2 or TRBV6-3 to TRBJ2-7; the D gene is possibly TRBD2 (6 bases). The germline V gene has CDR1 MNHEY and CDR2 SVGEGT. Trimming removed 0 bases from V and 0 bases from J, with 24 bases in between. This CDR3 comprises 20 residues. The CDR3 DNA reads TGTGCCAGCAGTTACTCGAAGGTGGTGCGGGGCCCCGCAAGCTCCTACGAGCAGTACTTC. Residues: CASSYSKVVRGPASSYEQYF.

V is TRBV5-6 and J is TRBJ1-5; perhaps TRBD1 as D (6 bases). The CDR3 covers 15 residues. V was cut by 1 base and J by 1 base, with 9 bases left in between. The V gene's germline CDR1 is SGHDT and CDR2 YYEEEE. CDR3 sequence: CASSLRGTSNQPQHF. CDR3 in DNA: TGTGCCAGCAGCTTGAGGGGGACCAGCAATCAGCCCCAGCATTTT.

This chain connects TRBV18 to TRBJ1-1; TRBD1 matches at 12 bases. V was pared by 5 bases and J by 8 bases, with 9 bases of the junction left unmatched. Per germline, CDR1 KGHSH and CDR2 LQKENI. The CDR3 covers 15 residues. Here the CDR3 DNA reads TGTGCCAGCTCATCGGGGACAGGGGGCCGAACAGAAGCTTTCTTT. Amino acids: CASSSGTGGRTEAFF.

The chain recombines TRBV19 with TRBJ2-7, with TRBD1 identical over 9 bases. Germline V gene sequence: CDR1 LNHDA, CDR2 SQIVND (reference sequence). V lost 1 base to trimming and J lost 3 bases; unmatched junction nucleotides: 7. There are 16 residues in the CDR3. The DNA for the CDR3 is TGTGCCAGTAGTATAGTGGGGACAGGGAGCCTCTACGAGCAGTACTTC. This encodes CASSIVGTGSLYEQYF.

V usage is TRBV7-3 and J usage is TRBJ2-1; 8 bases map to TRBD2. This CDR3 contains 15 residues. Germline CDR1 SGHTA, CDR2 FQGTGA. V shed 4 bases and J 9 bases; nucleotides not matched to a gene: 11. The CDR3 spells CASSSTGTRDSEQFF. The CDR3 DNA follows: TGTGCCAGCAGCTCTACCGGGACTAGAGATTCTGAGCAGTTCTTC.

This chain connects TRBV28 to TRBJ1-2; TRBD1 is a possible D gene (5 bases). CDR1 MDHEN and CDR2 SYDVKM come from the germline V gene. V was pared by 5 bases and J by 4 bases, with 17 bases between. CDR3 length: 15 amino acids. The chain's CDR3 is CASSPTLGQSYGYTF. The CDR3 DNA follows: TGTGCCAGCAGTCCGACTCTGGGGCAGAGCTATGGCTACACCTTC.

This chain uses TRBV5-1 with TRBJ2-1; 12 bases fit TRBD2. CDR1 is SGHRS and CDR2 is YFSETQ in the germline V gene. The CDR3 consists of 15 residues. Trimming cost V 4 bases and J 9 bases; bases outside gene matches: 8. CDR3 residues: CASSPGTSGWSEQFF. The CDR3 DNA reads as TGCGCCAGCAGCCCCGGGACTAGCGGGTGGAGTGAGCAGTTCTTC.

For the CDR3, the DNA is TGTGCCAGCAGCCGACAGGGGAACACCATATATTTT. This sequence encodes CASSRQGNTIYF. The rearrangement joins TRBV14 to TRBJ1-3, with 8 nucleotides matching TRBD1. The junction had 0 bases not matched to a gene; V was cut back by 4 bases and J by 7 bases. The CDR3 totals 12 residues. Germline CDR1 is SGHDN and CDR2 is FVKESK.

This clone appeared a single time. This rearrangement joins TRBV7-9 to TRBJ2-3; perhaps TRBD1 as D (6 bases). V was shortened by 6 bases and J by 1 base, with 11 bases between the two germline ends. CDR1 is SEHNR and CDR2 is FQNEAQ in the germline V gene (reference sequence). This CDR3 is built from 14 residues. The CDR3, as DNA: TGTGCCAGCAGTGGGGCAGGGGGCACAGATACGCAGTATTTT. Translation: CASSGAGGTDTQYF.

This rearrangement joins TRBV19 to TRBJ2-1; D may be TRBD2 (5 bases). The CDR3 has 14 residues. Trimming removed 4 bases from V and 9 bases from J, with 16 bases in between. From germline, CDR1 is LNHDA and CDR2 SQIVND (reference sequence). CDR3 in DNA: TGTGCCAGTAGTACCTTTAAGCGGTTCAGTGAGCAGTTCTTC. Protein sequence: CASSTFKRFSEQFF.

This sequence joins TRBV28 and TRBJ2-7; 10 nucleotides align to TRBD2. J gave up 4 bases and V 5 bases, and 8 bases lay outside the gene matches. Germline V lookup: CDR1 MDHEN, CDR2 SYDVKM. The length of the CDR3 is 15 residues. Here the CDR3 reads CASSGAGGPKYEQYF. Here the CDR3 DNA reads TGTGCCAGCAGTGGAGCGGGAGGGCCTAAATACGAGCAGTACTTC.

The chain uses TRBV28 and TRBJ1-1, with D possibly being TRBD1 (5 bases). Germline V lookup: CDR1 MDHEN, CDR2 SYDVKM. The ends were cut back, 10 bases at V and 4 bases at J, with 16 bases in the middle. There are 13 residues in the CDR3. CDR3 sequence: CATGGPRTTEAFF. As DNA, the CDR3 is TGTGCCACCGGGGGTCCGAGGACCACTGAAGCTTTCTTT.

This rearrangement joins TRBV3-1 (or the pseudogene TRBV3-2) to TRBJ2-3; tentative D call: TRBD1 (5 bases). The germline V gene encodes CDR1 LGHDT and CDR2 YNNKEL (reference sequence). This CDR3 comprises 14 residues. V dropped 1 base and J dropped 3 bases, with 8 bases sitting between them. Written as DNA, the CDR3 is TGTGCCAGCAGCCAAGTCCAGGGTACAGATACGCAGTATTTT. Its translation is CASSQVQGTDTQYF.

The V call is TRBV7-2, the J call TRBJ2-2, with D tentatively TRBD2 (8 bases). This CDR3 is built from 15 residues. The germline gives CDR1 SGHTA, CDR2 FQGNSA. V lost 3 bases, J lost 6 bases, and 14 bases lay in between. CDR3 DNA: TGTGCCAGCAGCTTTACTAGCGGACAGGCCGGGGAGCTGTTTTTT. Its protein is CASSFTSGQAGELFF.

The V and J genes are TRBV7-9 and TRBJ2-1; D possibly corresponds to TRBD2 (6 bases). CDR3 size: 15 residues. Germline V gene lookup returns CDR1 SEHNR and CDR2 FQNEAQ (reference sequence). V gave up 6 bases and J gave up 5 bases, with 17 bases separating them. CDR3 sequence (DNA): TGTGCCAGCAGTCCGGACGGGGGAGGCCACAATGAGCAGTTCTTC. Protein: CASSPDGGGHNEQFF.

This clone was detected only a few times. The rearrangement joins TRBV19 to TRBJ1-3; 7 nucleotides match TRBD1. Looked up from germline, CDR1 is LNHDA and CDR2 is SQIVND (reference sequence). The ends lost 8 bases at V and 2 bases at J; junction bases unmatched: 3. This CDR3 region has 13 residues. The CDR3 DNA sequence: TGTGCCAGTGGTGGGACAGCTGGAAACACCATATATTTT. Translation: CASGGTAGNTIYF.

This chain links TRBV7-9 with TRBJ2-2; 13 bases fit TRBD2. V lost 4 bases and J lost 1; bases outside the gene matches: 9. CDR3 length equals 19 residues. The V gene's germline CDR1 is SEHNR and CDR2 FQNEAQ (reference sequence). The CDR3 protein is CASSYTAGTSGMNTGELFF. CDR3 sequence (DNA): TGTGCCAGCAGCTATACCGCCGGGACTAGCGGGATGAACACCGGGGAGCTGTTTTTT.

This chain connects TRBV20-1 to TRBJ2-2; D may be TRBD1 (5 bases). Trimming removed 3 bases at V and 0 bases at J, with 8 bases between. The CDR3 totals 14 residues. Germline CDR1 is DFQATT and CDR2 is SNEGSKA (reference sequence). CDR3 protein: CSASRQTNTGELFF. DNA of the CDR3: TGCAGTGCTAGTAGACAGACGAACACCGGGGAGCTGTTTTTT.

This chain links TRBV24-1 with TRBJ2-2; weak D call: TRBD1 (5 bases). Trimming left V 3 bases short and J 1 base short, with 11 bases between. CDR1 and CDR2 from the germline V gene are KGHDR and SFDVKD. This CDR3 region has 16 residues. The CDR3 protein is CATSDPTAKNTGELFF. The CDR3, as DNA: TGTGCCACCAGTGATCCGACAGCCAAGAACACCGGGGAGCTGTTTTTT.

This clone was recorded a few times. A read error may produce the germline difference seen at one junction end. The chain couples TRBV4-2 to TRBJ1-6, with 9 positions matching TRBD1. In germline, CDR1 is LGHNA, CDR2 YNFKEQ. The CDR3 has 16 amino acids. The CDR3 DNA is TGTGCCAGCAGTTTCAGGGCGAGGACAGGGGATTCTCCCCTCCACTTT. This codes for CASSFRARTGDSPLHF.

V gene TRBV7-3 combines with J gene TRBJ1-2; 7 nucleotides align to TRBD1. This CDR3 is built from 15 residues. Trimming at V came to 1 base and at J to 4 bases, leaving 6 bases not matched to a gene. Germline CDR1 and CDR2: SGHTA and FQGTGA. The CDR3 is CASSLNRDSLYGYTF. As DNA, the CDR3 is TGTGCCAGCAGCTTAAATCGGGACAGTCTCTATGGCTACACCTTC.

The chain recombines TRBV6-4 with TRBJ2-2; D uncertain. This CDR3 has 14 amino acids. V shed 6 bases and J shed 1 base, with 9 bases lying between them. The germline V gene has CDR1 MRHNA and CDR2 SNTAGT. The DNA for the CDR3 is TGTGCCAGCAGCCGAGATGTGAACACCGGGGAGCTGTTTTTT. This sequence encodes CASSRDVNTGELFF.

Notes on this clone: Within the sample, other DNA sequences also encode this same CDR3. This rearrangement joins TRBV7-3 to TRBJ1-1; maybe TRBD1 (5 bases). Germline CDR1 SGHTA, CDR2 FQGTGA. Trimming took 5 bases from V and 1 from J, leaving 8 bases between them. There are 13 residues in the CDR3. Here the CDR3 DNA reads TGTGCCAGCAGCCAGGACAAGAACACTGAAGCTTTCTTT. It encodes CASSQDKNTEAFF.